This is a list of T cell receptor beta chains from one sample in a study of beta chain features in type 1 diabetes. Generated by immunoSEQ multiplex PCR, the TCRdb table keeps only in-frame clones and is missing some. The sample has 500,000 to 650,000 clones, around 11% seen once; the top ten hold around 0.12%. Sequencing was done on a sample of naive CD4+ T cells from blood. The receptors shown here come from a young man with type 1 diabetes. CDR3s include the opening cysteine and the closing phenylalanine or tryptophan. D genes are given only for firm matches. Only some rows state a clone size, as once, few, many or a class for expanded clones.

cdr3_nt: TGTGCCAGCAGCCTCAACGGACAGGGGGCCGGATCACCCCTCCACTTT
cdr3_aa: CASSLNGQGAGSPLHF
cdr3_length: 16
d_call: TRBD1
clone_size: -
j_call: TRBJ1-6
v_call: TRBV7-2

cdr3_nt: TGCAGCGGGAAGGGACAGGTTAATGAAAAACTGTTTTTT
cdr3_aa: CSGKGQVNEKLFF
cdr3_length: 13
d_call: TRBD1
clone_size: -
j_call: TRBJ1-4
v_call: TRBV29-1

cdr3_nt: TGTGCCTCCCGCAACGGGGGGGCCTATTTGTCAAATGAGCAGTTCTTC
cdr3_aa: CASRNGGAYLSNEQFF
cdr3_length: 16
d_call: TRBD2
clone_size: -
j_call: TRBJ2-1
v_call: TRBV30

cdr3_nt: TGCGCCAGCAGCCAAGAGGAGCTCGGGGAGCTGTTTTTT
cdr3_aa: CASSQEELGELFF
cdr3_length: 13
d_call: -
clone_size: -
j_call: TRBJ2-2
v_call: TRBV4-3

cdr3_nt: TGTGCCAGCAGTGCCTTCTACCGCTACGAGCAGTACTTC
cdr3_aa: CASSAFYRYEQYF
cdr3_length: 13
d_call: -
clone_size: few
j_call: TRBJ2-7
v_call: TRBV27

cdr3_nt: TGTGCAAGTCGCTTAGAGCTGATTCAGAACTATGGCTACACCTTC
cdr3_aa: CASRLELIQNYGYTF
cdr3_length: 15
d_call: -
clone_size: few
j_call: TRBJ1-2
v_call: TRBV12-2

cdr3_nt: TGTGCCAGCAATCTACAGGGTATGGGTGAAAAACTGTTTTTT
cdr3_aa: CASNLQGMGEKLFF
cdr3_length: 14
d_call: -
clone_size: few
j_call: TRBJ1-4
v_call: TRBV2

cdr3_nt: TGTGCCAGCAGTTTACAGGGTGTTGCCAATCAGCCCCAGCATTTT
cdr3_aa: CASSLQGVANQPQHF
cdr3_length: 15
d_call: -
clone_size: few
j_call: TRBJ1-5
v_call: TRBV2

cdr3_nt: TGCGCCAGCAGCCAGGACCGGAGCTCCTACAATGAGCAGTTCTTC
cdr3_aa: CASSQDRSSYNEQFF
cdr3_length: 15
d_call: -
clone_size: few
j_call: TRBJ2-1
v_call: TRBV4-3

cdr3_nt: TGCGCCAGCAGCTTGGCGGGCAACTCCTACGAGCAGTACTTC
cdr3_aa: CASSLAGNSYEQYF
cdr3_length: 14
d_call: -
clone_size: -
j_call: TRBJ2-7
v_call: TRBV5-1

cdr3_nt: TGTGCCGCCAGGGGACAGGGGGTATACGAGCAGTACTTC
cdr3_aa: CAARGQGVYEQYF
cdr3_length: 13
d_call: TRBD1
clone_size: -
j_call: TRBJ2-7
v_call: TRBV2

cdr3_nt: TGTGCCATCAGTCTCGGGACAGGGAGAATTGATGGCTACACCTTC
cdr3_aa: CAISLGTGRIDGYTF
cdr3_length: 15
d_call: TRBD1
clone_size: few
j_call: TRBJ1-2
v_call: TRBV10-3

cdr3_nt: TGTGCCAGCAGCTTAGGTCCGGGACAGGGGGTTTACGAGCAGTACTTC
cdr3_aa: CASSLGPGQGVYEQYF
cdr3_length: 16
d_call: TRBD1
clone_size: -
j_call: TRBJ2-7
v_call: TRBV11-2

cdr3_nt: TGTGCCAGCAGCTTAGTGAGGAATCGAGGAAACACCATATATTTT
cdr3_aa: CASSLVRNRGNTIYF
cdr3_length: 15
d_call: -
clone_size: few
j_call: TRBJ1-3
v_call: TRBV7-2

cdr3_nt: TGTGCCAGCAGCCAAGATATCGACCCTAATCCCCAGCATTTT
cdr3_aa: CASSQDIDPNPQHF
cdr3_length: 14
d_call: -
clone_size: few
j_call: TRBJ1-5
v_call: TRBV4-2

cdr3_nt: TGTGCCTGGAGTGTGTGGGACGAGCAGTACTTC
cdr3_aa: CAWSVWDEQYF
cdr3_length: 11
d_call: -
clone_size: -
j_call: TRBJ2-7
v_call: TRBV30

cdr3_nt: TGCACGGGGAGGGGGGAGGTCGAAGCTTTCTTT
cdr3_aa: CTGRGEVEAFF
cdr3_length: 11
d_call: -
clone_size: few
j_call: TRBJ1-1
v_call: TRBV29-1

cdr3_nt: TGCAGCGTCTTACAGGCCGCGAACACCGGGGAGCTGTTTTTT
cdr3_aa: CSVLQAANTGELFF
cdr3_length: 14
d_call: -
clone_size: few
j_call: TRBJ2-2
v_call: TRBV29-1

cdr3_nt: TGTGCCAGCAGCTTGGGTGGGAACTATGGCTACACCTTC
cdr3_aa: CASSLGGNYGYTF
cdr3_length: 13
d_call: -
clone_size: -
j_call: TRBJ1-2
v_call: TRBV5-6

cdr3_nt: TGTGCCAGCAGCTTGAACATGGGTGGCTACACCTTC
cdr3_aa: CASSLNMGGYTF
cdr3_length: 12
d_call: -
clone_size: -
j_call: TRBJ1-2
v_call: TRBV5-5

cdr3_nt: TGTGCCAGCAGCTCATCGGCGGATACGCAGTATTTT
cdr3_aa: CASSSSADTQYF
cdr3_length: 12
d_call: -
clone_size: once
j_call: TRBJ2-3
v_call: TRBV7-2

cdr3_nt: TGTGCCAGCAGTCCCCGGGATACGCAGTATTTT
cdr3_aa: CASSPRDTQYF
cdr3_length: 11
d_call: -
clone_size: -
j_call: TRBJ2-3
v_call: TRBV6-5

cdr3_nt: TGTGCCAGCCATAGCGGGGGTTCCTACAATGAGCAGTTCTTC
cdr3_aa: CASHSGGSYNEQFF
cdr3_length: 14
d_call: TRBD2
clone_size: few
j_call: TRBJ2-1
v_call: TRBV25-1

cdr3_nt: TGTGCCAGCAGCGTAGGGCTAGTCAGGGCCTACGAGCAGTACTTC
cdr3_aa: CASSVGLVRAYEQYF
cdr3_length: 15
d_call: -
clone_size: -
j_call: TRBJ2-7
v_call: TRBV9

cdr3_nt: TGTGCCATCAGTGAGGGGGCCAACACAGATACGCAGTATTTT
cdr3_aa: CAISEGANTDTQYF
cdr3_length: 14
d_call: -
clone_size: -
j_call: TRBJ2-3
v_call: TRBV10-3

cdr3_nt: TGTGCCAGCAGCTTAGCTGGGGAATACAAAAACATTCAGTACTTC
cdr3_aa: CASSLAGEYKNIQYF
cdr3_length: 15
d_call: -
clone_size: -
j_call: TRBJ2-4
v_call: TRBV11-2

cdr3_nt: TGTGCCAGCAGCCCCGGTGGCGGACGGGAACTGTTTTTT
cdr3_aa: CASSPGGGRELFF
cdr3_length: 13
d_call: -
clone_size: -
j_call: TRBJ1-4
v_call: TRBV11-3

cdr3_nt: TGTGCCAGCAGCCTAGGACTAGCGGGCACAGATACGCAGTATTTT
cdr3_aa: CASSLGLAGTDTQYF
cdr3_length: 15
d_call: TRBD2
clone_size: few
j_call: TRBJ2-3
v_call: TRBV2

cdr3_nt: TGTGCCAGCAGCGACCCCAACATTCAGTACTTC
cdr3_aa: CASSDPNIQYF
cdr3_length: 11
d_call: -
clone_size: -
j_call: TRBJ2-4
v_call: TRBV6-1

cdr3_nt: TGTGCCAGCACCCAAGGACTAGCGGGGTTATACAATGAGCAGTTCTTC
cdr3_aa: CASTQGLAGLYNEQFF
cdr3_length: 16
d_call: TRBD2
clone_size: -
j_call: TRBJ2-1
v_call: TRBV7-2

cdr3_nt: TGTGCCAGCAGTCGGCAGGGACAGGGTAACTCACCCCTCCACTTT
cdr3_aa: CASSRQGQGNSPLHF
cdr3_length: 15
d_call: TRBD1
clone_size: few
j_call: TRBJ1-6
v_call: TRBV25-1

cdr3_nt: TGCGCCAGCAGCTTGACGGGGGCGATCCAAGAGACCCAGTACTTC
cdr3_aa: CASSLTGAIQETQYF
cdr3_length: 15
d_call: -
clone_size: -
j_call: TRBJ2-5
v_call: TRBV5-1

cdr3_nt: TGTGCCAGCAGTTTACAGGGGGTGTGGACTGAAGCTTTCTTT
cdr3_aa: CASSLQGVWTEAFF
cdr3_length: 14
d_call: TRBD1
clone_size: few
j_call: TRBJ1-1
v_call: TRBV28

cdr3_nt: TGTGCCATCAGTGCCCCGGGACAGGGGGTCTACGAGCAGTACTTC
cdr3_aa: CAISAPGQGVYEQYF
cdr3_length: 15
d_call: TRBD1
clone_size: -
j_call: TRBJ2-7
v_call: TRBV10-3

cdr3_nt: TGTGCCAGCAGCTTAAACAGGGACACAGATACGCAGTATTTT
cdr3_aa: CASSLNRDTDTQYF
cdr3_length: 14
d_call: -
clone_size: -
j_call: TRBJ2-3
v_call: TRBV13

cdr3_nt: TGTGCCAGCAGGGGCCTCATGAACACTGAAGCTTTCTTT
cdr3_aa: CASRGLMNTEAFF
cdr3_length: 13
d_call: -
clone_size: -
j_call: TRBJ1-1
v_call: TRBV2

cdr3_nt: TGCGCCAGCAGCCAAGATGATTCCCACAATCGCCCCTATGGCTACACCTTC
cdr3_aa: CASSQDDSHNRPYGYTF
cdr3_length: 17
d_call: -
clone_size: few
j_call: TRBJ1-2
v_call: TRBV4-3

cdr3_nt: TGTGCCAGCAGTTTATATGGCACCGGGGAGCTGTTTTTT
cdr3_aa: CASSLYGTGELFF
cdr3_length: 13
d_call: -
clone_size: -
j_call: TRBJ2-2
v_call: TRBV27

cdr3_nt: TGTGCCAGCAGCTTAGGGGGAAGCTCCTACAATGAGCAGTTCTTC
cdr3_aa: CASSLGGSSYNEQFF
cdr3_length: 15
d_call: -
clone_size: -
j_call: TRBJ2-1
v_call: TRBV11-2

cdr3_nt: TGTGCCAGCATCACAGGGGGGCGGGAGACCCAGTACTTC
cdr3_aa: CASITGGRETQYF
cdr3_length: 13
d_call: TRBD1
clone_size: -
j_call: TRBJ2-5
v_call: TRBV28

cdr3_nt: TGTGCCAGCAGCCCCGCCCTCGCTGAAGCTTTCTTT
cdr3_aa: CASSPALAEAFF
cdr3_length: 12
d_call: -
clone_size: many
j_call: TRBJ1-1
v_call: TRBV7-9

cdr3_nt: TGTGCCAGCAGCTTAAGTACTCGGGGGGCACAAGAGACCCAGTACTTC
cdr3_aa: CASSLSTRGAQETQYF
cdr3_length: 16
d_call: -
clone_size: few
j_call: TRBJ2-5
v_call: TRBV7-8

cdr3_nt: TGTGCCAGCAGGTCCGCGAATTCTGAAGCTTTCTTT
cdr3_aa: CASRSANSEAFF
cdr3_length: 12
d_call: -
clone_size: -
j_call: TRBJ1-1
v_call: TRBV28

cdr3_nt: TGTGCCAGCAGCCGGGACAGGTCTGGGGCCAACGTCCTGACTTTC
cdr3_aa: CASSRDRSGANVLTF
cdr3_length: 15
d_call: TRBD1
clone_size: few
j_call: TRBJ2-6
v_call: TRBV5-4

cdr3_nt: TGTGCCAGCAGACCAGACCGTTATGGCTACACCTTC
cdr3_aa: CASRPDRYGYTF
cdr3_length: 12
d_call: -
clone_size: -
j_call: TRBJ1-2
v_call: TRBV2

cdr3_nt: TGTGCCAGCAGCTTGGGACAAATGCGGGAGACCCAGTACTTC
cdr3_aa: CASSLGQMRETQYF
cdr3_length: 14
d_call: -
clone_size: -
j_call: TRBJ2-5
v_call: TRBV7-2

cdr3_nt: TGTGCCAGCAGACCCCTACAGGGGGGTGGCTACACCTTC
cdr3_aa: CASRPLQGGGYTF
cdr3_length: 13
d_call: TRBD1
clone_size: -
j_call: TRBJ1-2
v_call: TRBV5-4

cdr3_nt: TGTGCCAGCAGGGACAGAGGAAACACCATATATTTT
cdr3_aa: CASRDRGNTIYF
cdr3_length: 12
d_call: -
clone_size: few
j_call: TRBJ1-3
v_call: TRBV2

cdr3_nt: TGTGCCACGAGGAGGGACGCTTCCTACAATGAGCAGTTCTTC
cdr3_aa: CATRRDASYNEQFF
cdr3_length: 14
d_call: -
clone_size: few
j_call: TRBJ2-1
v_call: TRBV19

cdr3_nt: TGTGCCAGCAGTTTAATAGAGGGAGTTCAGCCCCAGCATTTT
cdr3_aa: CASSLIEGVQPQHF
cdr3_length: 14
d_call: -
clone_size: few
j_call: TRBJ1-5
v_call: TRBV6-5

cdr3_nt: TGTGCCAGCAGACCCGGGACAGGGGGCAACTACGAGCAGTACTTC
cdr3_aa: CASRPGTGGNYEQYF
cdr3_length: 15
d_call: TRBD1
clone_size: few
j_call: TRBJ2-7
v_call: TRBV6-5

cdr3_nt: TGCGCCAGCAGCTTGGCTCCGAACACCGGGGAGCTGTTTTTT
cdr3_aa: CASSLAPNTGELFF
cdr3_length: 14
d_call: -
clone_size: -
j_call: TRBJ2-2
v_call: TRBV5-1

cdr3_nt: TGTGCCAGCAGCTTAGGCACAACTAATCAGCCCCAGCATTTT
cdr3_aa: CASSLGTTNQPQHF
cdr3_length: 14
d_call: -
clone_size: few
j_call: TRBJ1-5
v_call: TRBV7-2

cdr3_nt: TGTGCCAGCCGGGCCCCTAACTATGGCTACACCTTC
cdr3_aa: CASRAPNYGYTF
cdr3_length: 12
d_call: -
clone_size: -
j_call: TRBJ1-2
v_call: TRBV28